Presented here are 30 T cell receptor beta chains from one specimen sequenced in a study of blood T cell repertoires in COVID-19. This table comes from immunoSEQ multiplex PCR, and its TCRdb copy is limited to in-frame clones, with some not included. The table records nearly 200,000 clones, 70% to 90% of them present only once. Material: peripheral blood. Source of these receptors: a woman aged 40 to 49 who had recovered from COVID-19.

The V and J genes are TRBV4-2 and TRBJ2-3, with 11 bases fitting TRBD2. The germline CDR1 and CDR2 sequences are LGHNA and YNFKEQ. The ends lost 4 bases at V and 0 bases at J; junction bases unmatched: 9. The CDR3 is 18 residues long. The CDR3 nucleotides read TGTGCCAGCAGCCGAAATAGCGGGAGGGCTCTCAGCACAGATACGCAGTATTTT. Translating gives CASSRNSGRALSTDTQYF.

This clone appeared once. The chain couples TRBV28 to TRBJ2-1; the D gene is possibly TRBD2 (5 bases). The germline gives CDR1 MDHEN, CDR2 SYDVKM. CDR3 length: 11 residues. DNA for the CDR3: TGTGTAGCCGGGGAATACAATGAGCAGTTCTTC. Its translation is CVAGEYNEQFF.

CDR3 sequence (DNA): TGTGCCAGTAGTAGGGGACAGGGGGCAATAGCGGGACATGAGCAGTTCTTC. This gives the protein CASSRGQGAIAGHEQFF. V usage is TRBV19 and J usage is TRBJ2-1; 12 bases agree with TRBD1. The CDR3 has 17 residues. Per the germline V gene, CDR1 is LNHDA and CDR2 is SQIVND (reference sequence). Trimming at V came to 4 bases and at J to 8 bases, leaving 12 bases not matched to a gene. Complete variable domain (other parts from reference TRBV19 and TRBJ2-1): DGGITQSPKYLFRKEGQNVTLSCEQNLNHDAMYWYRQDPGQGLRLIYYSQIVNDFQKGDIAEGYSVSREKKESFPLTVTSAQKNPTAFYLCASSRGQGAIAGHEQFFGPGTRLTVL.

The CDR3: CASSDRGSDGETQYF. The CDR3 DNA follows: TGTGCCAGCAGCGACAGGGGGTCGGATGGGGAGACCCAGTACTTC. The V call is TRBV7-6, the J call TRBJ2-5; 9 bases line up with TRBD1. V lost 5 bases and J lost 5; bases outside the gene matches: 9. The CDR3 totals 15 residues. In germline, CDR1 is SGHVS, CDR2 FNYEAQ.

The CDR3 spells CASSKLGTERNEQFF. DNA of the CDR3: TGTGCCAGCAGCAAATTAGGGACAGAAAGGAATGAGCAGTTCTTC. V is TRBV21-1 and J is TRBJ2-1; the table's TRBD1 call for D was not verified on the DNA. TRBV21-1 is shown as a pseudogene. The CDR3 is 15 residues long.

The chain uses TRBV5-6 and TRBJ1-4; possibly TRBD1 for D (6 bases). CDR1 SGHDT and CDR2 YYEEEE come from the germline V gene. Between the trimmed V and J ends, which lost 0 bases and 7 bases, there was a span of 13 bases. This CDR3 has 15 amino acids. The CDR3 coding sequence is TGTGCCAGCAGCTTGGTGGGGCAGGGGTCTGAAAAACTGTTTTTT. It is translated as CASSLVGQGSEKLFF.

CDR3 sequence reads: CASTRGLWDQPQHF. The CDR3 nucleotides read TGTGCCAGCACCCGTGGACTTTGGGATCAGCCCCAGCATTTT. This chain links TRBV27 with TRBJ1-5; D is unresolved. The CDR3 is 14 amino acids. V was clipped by 7 bases and J by 5 bases, with 15 bases between them. Germline V gives CDR1 MNHEY, CDR2 SMNVEV (reference sequence).

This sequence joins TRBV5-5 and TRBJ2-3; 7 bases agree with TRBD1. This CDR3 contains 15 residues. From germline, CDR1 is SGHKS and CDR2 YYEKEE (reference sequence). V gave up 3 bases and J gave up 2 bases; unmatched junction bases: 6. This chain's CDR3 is CASSSPGQLTDTQYF. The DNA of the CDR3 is TGTGCCAGCAGCTCGCCGGGACAGCTCACAGATACGCAGTATTTT.

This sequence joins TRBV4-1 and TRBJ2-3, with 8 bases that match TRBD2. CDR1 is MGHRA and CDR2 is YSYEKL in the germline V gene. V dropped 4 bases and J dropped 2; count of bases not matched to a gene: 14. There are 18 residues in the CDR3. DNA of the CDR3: TGCGCCAGCAGCCCCAATACCGGACTAGCCGATAACACAGATACGCAGTATTTT. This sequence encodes CASSPNTGLADNTDTQYF.

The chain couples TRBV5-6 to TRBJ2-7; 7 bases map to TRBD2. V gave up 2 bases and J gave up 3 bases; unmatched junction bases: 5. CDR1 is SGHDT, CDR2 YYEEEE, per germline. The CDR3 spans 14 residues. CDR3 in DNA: TGTGCCAGCAGCTTCGGACTAGTAGTCTACGAGCAGTACTTC. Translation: CASSFGLVVYEQYF.

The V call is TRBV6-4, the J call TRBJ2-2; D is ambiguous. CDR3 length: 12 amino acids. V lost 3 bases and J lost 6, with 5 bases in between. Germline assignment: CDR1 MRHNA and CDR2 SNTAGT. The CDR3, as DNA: TGTGCCAGCAGTGATTTAGCCGGGGAGCTGTTTTTT. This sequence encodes CASSDLAGELFF.

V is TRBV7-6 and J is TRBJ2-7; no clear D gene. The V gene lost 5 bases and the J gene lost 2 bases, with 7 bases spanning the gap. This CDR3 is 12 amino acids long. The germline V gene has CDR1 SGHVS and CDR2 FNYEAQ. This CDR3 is CASSLQAYEQYF. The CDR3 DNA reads TGTGCCAGCAGCCTCCAGGCCTACGAGCAGTACTTC.

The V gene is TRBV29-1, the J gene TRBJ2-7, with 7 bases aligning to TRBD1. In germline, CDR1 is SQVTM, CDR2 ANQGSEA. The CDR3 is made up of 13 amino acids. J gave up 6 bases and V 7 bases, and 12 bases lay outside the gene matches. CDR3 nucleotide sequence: TGCAGCGCCAAGACAGGGCCCCCCGGCGAGCAGTACTTC. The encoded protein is CSAKTGPPGEQYF.

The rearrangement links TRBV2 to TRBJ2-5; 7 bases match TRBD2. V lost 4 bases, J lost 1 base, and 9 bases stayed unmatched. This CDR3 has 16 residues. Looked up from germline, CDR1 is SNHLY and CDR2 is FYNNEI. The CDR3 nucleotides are TGTGCCAGCAGTGCACCTAGCGGAGGCTTCCAAGAGACCCAGTACTTC. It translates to CASSAPSGGFQETQYF.

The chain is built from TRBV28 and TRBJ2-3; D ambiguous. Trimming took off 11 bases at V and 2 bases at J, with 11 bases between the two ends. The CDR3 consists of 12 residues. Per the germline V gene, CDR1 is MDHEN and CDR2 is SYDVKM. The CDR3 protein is CAFSANTDTQYF. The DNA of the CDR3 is TGTGCCTTCTCAGCGAACACAGATACGCAGTATTTT.

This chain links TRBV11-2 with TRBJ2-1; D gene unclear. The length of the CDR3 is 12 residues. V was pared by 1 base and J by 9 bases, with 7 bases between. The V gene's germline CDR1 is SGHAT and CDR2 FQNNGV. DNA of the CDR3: TGTGCCAGCAGCTTAGGGAGCGTTGAGCAGTTCTTC. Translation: CASSLGSVEQFF. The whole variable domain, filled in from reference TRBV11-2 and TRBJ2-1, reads EAGVAQSPRYKIIEKRQSVAFWCNPISGHATLYWYQQILGQGPKLLIQFQNNGVVDDSQLPKDRFSAERLKGVDSTLKIQPAKLEDSAVYLCASSLGSVEQFFGPGTRLTVL.

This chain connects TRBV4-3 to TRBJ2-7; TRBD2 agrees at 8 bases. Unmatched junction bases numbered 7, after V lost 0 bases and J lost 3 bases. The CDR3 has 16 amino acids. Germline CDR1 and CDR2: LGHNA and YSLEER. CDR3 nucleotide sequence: TGCGCCAGCAGCCAAGATTGGGCTAGCGGGCACTACGAGCAGTACTTC. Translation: CASSQDWASGHYEQYF.

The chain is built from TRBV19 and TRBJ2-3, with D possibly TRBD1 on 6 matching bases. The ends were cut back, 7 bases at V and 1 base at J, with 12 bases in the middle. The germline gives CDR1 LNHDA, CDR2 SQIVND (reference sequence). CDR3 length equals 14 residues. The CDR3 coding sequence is TGTGCCAGTAATCAGGGGCGGGGCACAGATACGCAGTATTTT. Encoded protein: CASNQGRGTDTQYF.

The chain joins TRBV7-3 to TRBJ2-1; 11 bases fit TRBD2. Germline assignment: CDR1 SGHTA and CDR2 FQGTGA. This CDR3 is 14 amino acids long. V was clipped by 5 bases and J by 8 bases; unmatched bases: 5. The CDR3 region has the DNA TGTGCCAGCAGCAAGGGACTAGCGGCCGATGAGCAGTTCTTC. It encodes CASSKGLAADEQFF.

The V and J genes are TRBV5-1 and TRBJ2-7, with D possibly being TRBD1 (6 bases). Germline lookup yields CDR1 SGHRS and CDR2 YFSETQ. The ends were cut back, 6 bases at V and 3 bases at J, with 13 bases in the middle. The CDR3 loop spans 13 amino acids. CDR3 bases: TGCGCCAGCACTCAAATGACAGGCTACGAGCAGTACTTC. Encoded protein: CASTQMTGYEQYF. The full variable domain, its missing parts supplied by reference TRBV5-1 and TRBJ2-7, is KAGVTQTPRYLIKTRGQQVTLSCSPISGHRSVSWYQQTPGQGLQFLFEYFSETQRNKGNFPGRFSGRQFSNSRSEMNVSTLELGDSALYLCASTQMTGYEQYFGPGTRLTVT.

DNA of the CDR3: TGTGCCAGCAGAGGGGGGGAAGAAGGCCCTGAAGCTTTCTTT. Protein sequence: CASRGGEEGPEAFF. The chain uses TRBV7-9 and TRBJ1-1, with a tentative D call TRBD1 (6 bases). CDR3 length equals 14 residues. V was cut by 6 bases and J by 6 bases, with 17 bases left in between. CDR1 and CDR2 from the germline V gene are SEHNR and FQNEAQ (reference sequence).

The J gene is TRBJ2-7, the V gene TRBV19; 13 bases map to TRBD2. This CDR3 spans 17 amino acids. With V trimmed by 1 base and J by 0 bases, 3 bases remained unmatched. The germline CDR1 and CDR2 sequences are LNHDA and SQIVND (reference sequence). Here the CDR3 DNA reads TGTGCCAGTAGTATAGGACTAGCGGGAGGAGACTCCTACGAGCAGTACTTC. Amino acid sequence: CASSIGLAGGDSYEQYF.

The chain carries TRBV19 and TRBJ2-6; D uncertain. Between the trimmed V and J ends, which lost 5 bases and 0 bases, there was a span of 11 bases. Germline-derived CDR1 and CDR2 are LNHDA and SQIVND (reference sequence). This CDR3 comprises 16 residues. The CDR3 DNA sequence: TGTGCCAGTAGTGCCGAGGCAAGCTCTGGGGCCAACGTCCTGACTTTC. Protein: CASSAEASSGANVLTF.

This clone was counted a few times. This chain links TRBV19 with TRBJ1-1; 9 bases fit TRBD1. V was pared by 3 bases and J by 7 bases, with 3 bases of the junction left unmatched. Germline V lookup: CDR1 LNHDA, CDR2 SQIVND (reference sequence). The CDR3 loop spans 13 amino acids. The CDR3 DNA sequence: TGTGCCAGTAGTATTCTGGGACAGGGTGAAGCTTTCTTT. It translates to CASSILGQGEAFF.

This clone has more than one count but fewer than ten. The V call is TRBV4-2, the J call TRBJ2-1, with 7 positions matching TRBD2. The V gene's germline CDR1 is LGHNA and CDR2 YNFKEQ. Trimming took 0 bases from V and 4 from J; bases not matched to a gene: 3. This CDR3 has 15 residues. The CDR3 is CASSQEAGAYNEQFF. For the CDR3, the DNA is TGTGCCAGCAGCCAAGAGGCGGGAGCGTACAATGAGCAGTTCTTC.

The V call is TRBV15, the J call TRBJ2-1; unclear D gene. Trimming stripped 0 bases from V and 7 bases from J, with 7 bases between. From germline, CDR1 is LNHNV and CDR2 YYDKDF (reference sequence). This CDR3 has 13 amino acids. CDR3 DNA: TGTGCCACCAGCAGAGACCGGCGGAATGAGCAGTTCTTC. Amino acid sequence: CATSRDRRNEQFF.

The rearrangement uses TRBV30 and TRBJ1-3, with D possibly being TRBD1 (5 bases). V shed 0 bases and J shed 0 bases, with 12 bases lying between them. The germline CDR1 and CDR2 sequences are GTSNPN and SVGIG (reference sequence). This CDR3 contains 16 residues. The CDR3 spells CAWSVQQGLSGNTIYF. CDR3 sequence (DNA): TGTGCCTGGAGTGTACAGCAGGGCCTCTCTGGAAACACCATATATTTT.

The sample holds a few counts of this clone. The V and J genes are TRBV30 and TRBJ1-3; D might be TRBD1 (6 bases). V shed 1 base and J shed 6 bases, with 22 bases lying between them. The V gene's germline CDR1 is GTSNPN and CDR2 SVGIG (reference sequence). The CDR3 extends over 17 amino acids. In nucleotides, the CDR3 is TGTGCCTGGAGTGCAACTACAGGGTATAGGGCCGCAAACACCATATATTTT. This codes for CAWSATTGYRAANTIYF.

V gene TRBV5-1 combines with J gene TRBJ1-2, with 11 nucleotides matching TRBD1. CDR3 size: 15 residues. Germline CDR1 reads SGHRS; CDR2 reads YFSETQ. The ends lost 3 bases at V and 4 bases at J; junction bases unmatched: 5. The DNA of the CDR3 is TGCGCCAGCAGCTATGGACAGGGGGCAGGCTATGGCTACACCTTC. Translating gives CASSYGQGAGYGYTF.

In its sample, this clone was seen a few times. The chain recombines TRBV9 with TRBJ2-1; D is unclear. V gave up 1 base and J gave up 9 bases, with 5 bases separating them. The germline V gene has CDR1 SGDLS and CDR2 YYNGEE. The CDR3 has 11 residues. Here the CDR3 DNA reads TGTGCCAGCAGCGTAAGCGTTGAGCAGTTCTTC. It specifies CASSVSVEQFF.